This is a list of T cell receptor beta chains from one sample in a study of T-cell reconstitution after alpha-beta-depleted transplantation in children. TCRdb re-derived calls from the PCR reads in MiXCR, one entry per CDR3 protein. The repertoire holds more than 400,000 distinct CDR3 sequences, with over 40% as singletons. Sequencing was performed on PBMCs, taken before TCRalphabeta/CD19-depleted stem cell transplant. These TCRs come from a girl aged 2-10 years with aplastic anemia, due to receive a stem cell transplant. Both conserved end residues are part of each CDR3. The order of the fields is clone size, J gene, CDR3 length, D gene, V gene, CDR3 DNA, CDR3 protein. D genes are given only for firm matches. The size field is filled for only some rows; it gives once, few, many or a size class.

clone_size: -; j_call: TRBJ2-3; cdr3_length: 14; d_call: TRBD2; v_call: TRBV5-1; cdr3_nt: TGCGCCAGCAGTGCCCGGACTAGGTCGGATACGCAGTATTTT; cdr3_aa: CASSARTRSDTQYF
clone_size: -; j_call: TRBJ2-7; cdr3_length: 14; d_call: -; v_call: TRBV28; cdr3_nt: TGTGCCAGCAGCGCAGGGTTTTTGACCTACGAGCAGTACTTC; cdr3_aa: CASSAGFLTYEQYF
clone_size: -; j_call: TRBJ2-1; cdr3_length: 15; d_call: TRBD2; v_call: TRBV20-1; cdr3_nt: TGCAGTACGCCAACGGGCCTAGCGGGAGCGGATGAGCAGTTCTTC; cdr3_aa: CSTPTGLAGADEQFF
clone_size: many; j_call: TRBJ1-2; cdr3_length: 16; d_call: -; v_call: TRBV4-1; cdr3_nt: TGCGCCAGCAGCCAAGATAAGGGCAGATCTAACTATGGCTACACCTTC; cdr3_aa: CASSQDKGRSNYGYTF
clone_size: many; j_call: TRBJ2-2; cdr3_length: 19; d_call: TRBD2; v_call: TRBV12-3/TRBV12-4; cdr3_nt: TGTGCCAGCAGTTCCCACAGACTAGCGGGAGATGGTTGGACCGGGGAGCTGTTTTTT; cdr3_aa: CASSSHRLAGDGWTGELFF
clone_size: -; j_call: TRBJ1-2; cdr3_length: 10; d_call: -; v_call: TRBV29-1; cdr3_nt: TGCAGCGTTGAAAGGGATGGCTACACCTTC; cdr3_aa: CSVERDGYTF
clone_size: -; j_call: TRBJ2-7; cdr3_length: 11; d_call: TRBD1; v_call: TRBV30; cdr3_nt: TGTGCCTGGAAGACAGGGTTCGAGCAGTACTTC; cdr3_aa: CAWKTGFEQYF
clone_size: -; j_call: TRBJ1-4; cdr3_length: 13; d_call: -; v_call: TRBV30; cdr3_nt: TGTGCCTGGGGCCGAGGGACTAATGAAAAACTGTTTTTT; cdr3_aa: CAWGRGTNEKLFF
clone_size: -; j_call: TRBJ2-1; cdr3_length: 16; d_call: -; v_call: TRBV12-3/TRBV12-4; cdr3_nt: TGTGCCAGCAGTCAAGGCCCGAGGAGCTCCTACAATGAGCAGTTCTTC; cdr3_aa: CASSQGPRSSYNEQFF
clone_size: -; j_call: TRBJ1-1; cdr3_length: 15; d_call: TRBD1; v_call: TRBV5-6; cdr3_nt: TGTGCCAGCAGCCGAGGCCGGCAGGGGGGGACTGAAGCTTTCTTT; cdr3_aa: CASSRGRQGGTEAFF
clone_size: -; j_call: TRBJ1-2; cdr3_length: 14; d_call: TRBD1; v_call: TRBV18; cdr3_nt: TGTGCCAGCTCGCAGGACAGGGCCACCTATGGCTACACCTTC; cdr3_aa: CASSQDRATYGYTF
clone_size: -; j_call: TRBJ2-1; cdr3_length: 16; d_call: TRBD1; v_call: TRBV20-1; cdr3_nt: TGCAGTGCTGGGAGGACAGGGGACCTCCGCTACAATGAGCAGTTCTTC; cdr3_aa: CSAGRTGDLRYNEQFF
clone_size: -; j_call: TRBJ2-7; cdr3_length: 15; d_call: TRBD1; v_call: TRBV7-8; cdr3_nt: TGTGCCAGCAGCTTTGGTAGGGGGCCTACCTACGAGCAGTACTTC; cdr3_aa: CASSFGRGPTYEQYF
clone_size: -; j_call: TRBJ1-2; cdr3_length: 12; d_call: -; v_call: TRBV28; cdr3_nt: TGTGCCAGCGGGTCGGGGAGCTATGGCTACACCTTC; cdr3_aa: CASGSGSYGYTF
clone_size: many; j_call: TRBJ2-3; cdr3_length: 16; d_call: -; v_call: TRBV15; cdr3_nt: TGTGCCACCAGCTCGCTGACAGGAGGCTTCACAGATACGCAGTATTTT; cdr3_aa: CATSSLTGGFTDTQYF
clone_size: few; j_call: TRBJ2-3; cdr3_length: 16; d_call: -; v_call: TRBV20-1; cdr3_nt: TGCAGTGCTCACAGCGTATGGCTGGGGAGCACAGATACGCAGTATTTT; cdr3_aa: CSAHSVWLGSTDTQYF
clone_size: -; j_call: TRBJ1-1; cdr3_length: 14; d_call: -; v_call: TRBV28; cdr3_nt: TGTGCCAGCAGTTTAGTTGGCAGGGATATTGAAGCTTTCTTT; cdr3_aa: CASSLVGRDIEAFF
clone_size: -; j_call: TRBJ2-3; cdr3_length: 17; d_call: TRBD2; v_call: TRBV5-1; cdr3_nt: TGCGCCAGCAGCCGGCAAACTAGCGGGAGTAGGCAAGATACGCAGTATTTT; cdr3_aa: CASSRQTSGSRQDTQYF
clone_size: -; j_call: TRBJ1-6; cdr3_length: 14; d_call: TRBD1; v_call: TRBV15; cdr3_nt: TGTGCCACCAGCGGACAGGGGAGCGGCTCACCCCTCCACTTT; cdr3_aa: CATSGQGSGSPLHF
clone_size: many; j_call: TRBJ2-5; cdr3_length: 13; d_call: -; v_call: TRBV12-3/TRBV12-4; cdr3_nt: TGTGCCAGCAGTCCAGGGGTCCCAGAGACCCAGTACTTC; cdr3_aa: CASSPGVPETQYF
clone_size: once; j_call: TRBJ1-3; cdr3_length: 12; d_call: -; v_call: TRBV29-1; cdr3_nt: TGCAGCGCAAAGACACTCGGAAACACCATATATTTT; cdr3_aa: CSAKTLGNTIYF
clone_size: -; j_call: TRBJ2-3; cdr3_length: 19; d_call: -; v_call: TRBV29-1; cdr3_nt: TGCAGCGTTGATCGGTCAGGACTTCGAAGGGGAGAAGGGACAGATACGCAGTATTTT; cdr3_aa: CSVDRSGLRRGEGTDTQYF
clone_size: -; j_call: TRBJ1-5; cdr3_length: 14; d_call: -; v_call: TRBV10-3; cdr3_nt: TGTGCCACACGAGGGGAGGGTCCCAATCAGCCCCAGCATTTT; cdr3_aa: CATRGEGPNQPQHF
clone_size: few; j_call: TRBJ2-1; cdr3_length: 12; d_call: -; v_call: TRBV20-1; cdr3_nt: TGCAGTGCCTCCGGGCAGGGCAATGAGCAGTTCTTC; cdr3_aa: CSASGQGNEQFF
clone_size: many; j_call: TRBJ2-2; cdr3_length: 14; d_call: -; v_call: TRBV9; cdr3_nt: TGTGCCAGCAGGGGTGGGCATGAGACCGGGGAGCTGTTTTTT; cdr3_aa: CASRGGHETGELFF
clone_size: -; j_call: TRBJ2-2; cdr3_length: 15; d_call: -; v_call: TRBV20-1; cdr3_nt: TGCAGTGCCCCAGCGGGCCAGTCGAACACCGGGGAGCTGTTTTTT; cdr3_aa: CSAPAGQSNTGELFF
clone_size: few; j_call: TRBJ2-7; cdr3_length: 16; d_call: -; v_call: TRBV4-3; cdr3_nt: TGCGCCAGCAGCCAAGATAAGGGCGCAGGGGGGTACGAGCAGTACTTC; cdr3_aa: CASSQDKGAGGYEQYF
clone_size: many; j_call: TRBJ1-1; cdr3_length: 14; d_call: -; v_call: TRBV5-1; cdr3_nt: TGCGCCAGCAGCTTGGAGGCAGTTTACACTGAAGCTTTCTTT; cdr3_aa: CASSLEAVYTEAFF
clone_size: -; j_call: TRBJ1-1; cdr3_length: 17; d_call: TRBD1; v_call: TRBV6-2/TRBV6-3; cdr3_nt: TGTGCCAGCAGTTACTCCCGGGACAGTGCCGATCACACTGAAGCTTTCTTT; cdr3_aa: CASSYSRDSADHTEAFF
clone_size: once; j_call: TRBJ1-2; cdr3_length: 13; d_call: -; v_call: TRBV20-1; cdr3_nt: TGCAGTGCTAGAGAAGGCAGGGGCTATGGCTACACCTTC; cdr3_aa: CSAREGRGYGYTF
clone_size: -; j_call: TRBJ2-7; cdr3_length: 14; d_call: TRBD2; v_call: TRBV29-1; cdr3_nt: TGCAGCGTTGCCTCCGGGACTAGCGGATACGAGCAGTACTTC; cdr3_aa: CSVASGTSGYEQYF
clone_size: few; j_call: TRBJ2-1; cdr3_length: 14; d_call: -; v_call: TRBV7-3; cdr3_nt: TGTGCCAGCAGCTTAACGCATTCCAACAATGAGCAGTTCTTC; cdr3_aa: CASSLTHSNNEQFF
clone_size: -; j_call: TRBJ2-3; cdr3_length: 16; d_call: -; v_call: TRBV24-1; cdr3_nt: TGTGCCACCAGTGATTTCGACGGATTGAGCACAGATACGCAGTATTTT; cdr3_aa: CATSDFDGLSTDTQYF
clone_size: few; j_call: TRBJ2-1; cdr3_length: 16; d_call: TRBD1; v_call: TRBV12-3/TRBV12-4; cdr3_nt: TGTGCCAGCAGTTTTGGGGACAGCCCGACCTACAATGAGCAGTTCTTC; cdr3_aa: CASSFGDSPTYNEQFF
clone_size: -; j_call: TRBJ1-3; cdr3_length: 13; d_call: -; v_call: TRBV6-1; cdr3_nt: TGTGCCAGCTTAGGGTGTTCTGGAAACACCATATATTTT; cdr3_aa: CASLGCSGNTIYF
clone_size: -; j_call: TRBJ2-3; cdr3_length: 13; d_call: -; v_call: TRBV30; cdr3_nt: TGTGCCTGGAGGCAGCTTAGAGCAGATACGCAGTATTTT; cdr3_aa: CAWRQLRADTQYF
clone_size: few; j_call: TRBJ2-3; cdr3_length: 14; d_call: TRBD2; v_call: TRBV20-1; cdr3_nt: TGCAGTGTTGATAGCGGGAAATCGACAGATACGCAGTATTTT; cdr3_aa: CSVDSGKSTDTQYF
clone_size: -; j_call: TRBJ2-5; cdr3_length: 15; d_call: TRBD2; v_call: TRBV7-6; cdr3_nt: TGTGCCAGCAGCTTATCTAGCGGGACCTGGGCGACCCAGTACTTC; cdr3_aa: CASSLSSGTWATQYF
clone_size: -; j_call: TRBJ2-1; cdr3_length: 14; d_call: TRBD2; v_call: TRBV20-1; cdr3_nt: TGCAGTGCCTCCGTTAGCGGGAGGGCCTATGAGCAGTTCTTC; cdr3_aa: CSASVSGRAYEQFF
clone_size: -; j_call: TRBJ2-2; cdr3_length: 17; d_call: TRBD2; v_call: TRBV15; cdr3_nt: TGTGCCACCAGCAGAGCCCCGGGACTAGCGGACACCGGGGAGCTGTTTTTT; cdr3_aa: CATSRAPGLADTGELFF